The 16 T cell receptor beta chains below come from one sample, sequenced in a study of shared clonotypes between healthy human individuals. TCRdb's copy holds only in-frame clones and misses some; the assay was immunoSEQ multiplex PCR. The table includes some 1.5 million clones, about 96% detected once. Specimen: naive CD4+ T cells sorted from blood. Described subset: CD45RA+ positively selected. Receptors originate from a man aged 30-40 years in good health.

The chain uses TRBV27 and TRBJ2-2; D uncertain. V shed 2 bases and J shed 4 bases, with 5 bases lying between them. CDR1 and CDR2 from the germline V gene are MNHEY and SMNVEV (reference sequence). This CDR3 region has 13 residues. The CDR3: CASSLLVTGELFF. CDR3 coding DNA: TGTGCCAGCAGTTTACTGGTCACCGGGGAGCTGTTTTTT.

The CDR3, as DNA: TGTGCCAGCAGCCGGTACGGGCGAGGCAATCAGCCCCAGCATTTT. This translates into CASSRYGRGNQPQHF. The chain is built from TRBV7-2 and TRBJ1-5; D remains unclear. V shed 5 bases and J shed 2 bases, with 13 bases lying between them. The CDR3 loop spans 15 amino acids. Germline V gene data show CDR1 as SGHTA and CDR2 as FQGNSA.

This clone appeared once. The chain employs TRBV7-8 and TRBJ2-1; possibly TRBD2 for D (6 bases). The length of the CDR3 is 16 residues. Germline values: CDR1 SGHVS, CDR2 FQNEAQ. Trimming left V 1 base short and J 9 bases short, with 19 bases between. For the CDR3, the DNA is TGTGCCAGCAGCTTAGTCCCGGGAGAAGCAGTGAGTGAGCAGTTCTTC. It yields the protein CASSLVPGEAVSEQFF. The full variable domain, completed using reference TRBV7-8 and TRBJ2-1, is GAGVSQSPRYKVAKRGQDVALRCDPISGHVSLFWYQQALGQGPEFLTYFQNEAQLDKSGLPSDRFFAERPEGSVSTLKIQRTQQEDSAVYLCASSLVPGEAVSEQFFGPGTRLTVL.

The chain has TRBV9 and TRBJ2-3; D unresolved. The V and J ends lost 4 bases and 8 bases respectively, with 17 bases between them. Per the germline V gene, CDR1 is SGDLS and CDR2 is YYNGEE. This CDR3 is 14 amino acids long. The CDR3 sequence is CASSSLGPVVTQYF. For the CDR3, the DNA is TGTGCCAGCAGCTCGCTCGGCCCTGTGGTTACGCAGTATTTT.

This chain uses TRBV15 with TRBJ2-3; 7 nucleotides line up with TRBD1. The ends lost 9 bases at V and 5 bases at J; junction bases unmatched: 8. This CDR3 contains 13 residues. The germline gives CDR1 LNHNV, CDR2 YYDKDF (reference sequence). The CDR3 sequence is CATKGGPGDTQYF. DNA for the CDR3: TGTGCCACAAAAGGGGGCCCGGGAGATACGCAGTATTTT.

The rearrangement joins TRBV9 to TRBJ2-7; possibly TRBD2 for D (6 bases). The V gene lost 0 bases and the J gene lost 2 bases, with 12 bases spanning the gap. Germline assignment: CDR1 SGDLS and CDR2 YYNGEE. This CDR3 is 15 amino acids long. The CDR3 reads CASSVESGETYEQYF. The CDR3, as DNA: TGTGCCAGCAGCGTAGAGTCGGGGGAAACCTACGAGCAGTACTTC.

The chain joins TRBV7-2 to TRBJ2-7, with TRBD1 as a possible D gene (5 bases). V shed 1 base and J shed 4 bases, with 20 bases lying between them. This CDR3 has 17 amino acids. Germline CDR1 reads SGHTA; CDR2 reads FQGNSA. CDR3 DNA sequence: TGTGCCAGCAGCTTAGACCCCCCAGGGTTAGGTAGGTACGAGCAGTACTTC. The encoded protein is CASSLDPPGLGRYEQYF.

The chain couples TRBV6-5 to TRBJ2-1, with TRBD1 identical over 10 bases. Trimming removed 6 bases from V and 6 bases from J; junction bases left unmatched: 5. The CDR3 has 14 residues. Germline loops: CDR1 MNHEY, CDR2 SVGAGI. The CDR3 region is CASRGTGVTNEQFF. The CDR3, as DNA: TGTGCCAGCAGAGGGACAGGGGTTACCAATGAGCAGTTCTTC.

V gene TRBV7-9 combines with J gene TRBJ2-1; D is possibly TRBD2 (6 bases). CDR1 SEHNR and CDR2 FQNEAQ come from the germline V gene (reference sequence). The CDR3 totals 13 residues. Deletions cut 6 bases from V and 4 bases from J, with 10 bases between. As DNA, the CDR3 is TGTGCCAGCAGTCCTCGGGAGTACAATGAGCAGTTCTTC. This gives the protein CASSPREYNEQFF.

This chain joins TRBV19 and TRBJ2-7; tentative D call: TRBD2 (6 bases). CDR3 length equals 14 residues. Germline CDR1 and CDR2: LNHDA and SQIVND (reference sequence). Between the trimmed V and J ends, which lost 3 bases and 7 bases, there was a span of 16 bases. The CDR3 loop reads CASSIRGTSWEQYF. In nucleotides, the CDR3 is TGTGCCAGTAGTATTCGGGGGACCTCTTGGGAGCAGTACTTC. The full variable domain, in which reference TRBV19 and TRBJ2-7 provide the parts outside the CDR3, is DGGITQSPKYLFRKEGQNVTLSCEQNLNHDAMYWYRQDPGQGLRLIYYSQIVNDFQKGDIAEGYSVSREKKESFPLTVTSAQKNPTAFYLCASSIRGTSWEQYFGPGTRLTVT.

The rearrangement links TRBV5-1 to TRBJ1-2; weak D call: TRBD1 (5 bases). The germline V and J ends were trimmed by 3 bases and 6 bases, with 9 bases remaining between them. The CDR3 runs 12 residues. Germline assignment: CDR1 SGHRS and CDR2 YFSETQ. The CDR3 here is CASSSGTDGYTF. CDR3 nucleotide sequence: TGCGCCAGCAGCTCAGGGACGGATGGCTACACCTTC.

The V call is TRBV14, the J call TRBJ2-4, with D possibly matching TRBD1 (7 bases). The germline V gene encodes CDR1 SGHDN and CDR2 FVKESK. The CDR3 is made up of 13 amino acids. V gave up 1 base and J gave up 9 bases, with 10 bases separating them. CDR3 in amino acids: CASSQGQGGIQYF. In nucleotides, the CDR3 is TGTGCCAGCAGCCAAGGGCAGGGGGGCATTCAGTACTTC.

This chain connects TRBV6-1 to TRBJ1-1; unclear D gene. V was pared by 8 bases and J by 7 bases, with 8 bases between. Germline CDR1 reads MNHNS; CDR2 reads SASEGT. The CDR3 contains 10 residues. CDR3 region: CASGSLEAFF. The CDR3 DNA sequence: TGTGCCAGCGGAAGTCTTGAAGCTTTCTTT.

The CDR3 DNA is TGTGCCAGCAGTGGAACTAGCGGGGCGAACCATGAGCAGTTCTTC. This sequence encodes CASSGTSGANHEQFF. V usage is TRBV25-1 and J usage is TRBJ2-1; 10 bases align to TRBD2. The ends lost 4 bases at V and 8 bases at J; junction bases unmatched: 8. Looked up from germline, CDR1 is MGHDK and CDR2 is SYGVNS. The CDR3 has 15 amino acids.

The chain is built from TRBV10-3 and TRBJ2-1; D is possibly TRBD2 (6 bases). The CDR3 runs to 15 residues. Trimming removed 4 bases from V and 2 bases from J, with 12 bases in between. Germline V gene lookup returns CDR1 ENHRY and CDR2 SYGVKD. The CDR3 loop reads CAISGDSAPYNEQFF. The CDR3 region has the DNA TGTGCCATCAGTGGGGACTCGGCCCCCTACAATGAGCAGTTCTTC.

The V call is TRBV5-1, the J call TRBJ2-3; TRBD2 aligns across 7 bases. Trimming cost V 1 base and J 0 bases; bases outside gene matches: 5. CDR1 SGHRS and CDR2 YFSETQ come from the germline V gene. The CDR3 runs 16 residues. The CDR3 reads CASSLWPSGSTDTQYF. In DNA, the CDR3 is TGCGCCAGCAGCTTGTGGCCTAGCGGTAGCACAGATACGCAGTATTTT. Full variable domain (missing parts from reference TRBV5-1 and TRBJ2-3): KAGVTQTPRYLIKTRGQQVTLSCSPISGHRSVSWYQQTPGQGLQFLFEYFSETQRNKGNFPGRFSGRQFSNSRSEMNVSTLELGDSALYLCASSLWPSGSTDTQYFGPGTRLTVL.